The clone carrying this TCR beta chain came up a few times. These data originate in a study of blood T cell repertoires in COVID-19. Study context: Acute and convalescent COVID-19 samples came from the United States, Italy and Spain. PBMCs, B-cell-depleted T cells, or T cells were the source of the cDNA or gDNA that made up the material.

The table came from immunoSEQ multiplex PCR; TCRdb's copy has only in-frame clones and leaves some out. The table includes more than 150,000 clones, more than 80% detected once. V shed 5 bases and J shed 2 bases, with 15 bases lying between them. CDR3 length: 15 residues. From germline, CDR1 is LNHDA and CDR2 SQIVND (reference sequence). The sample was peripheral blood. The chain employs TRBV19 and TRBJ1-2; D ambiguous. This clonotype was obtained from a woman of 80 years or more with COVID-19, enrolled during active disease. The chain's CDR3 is CASSVQVHPNYGYTF. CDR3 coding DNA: TGTGCCAGTAGTGTTCAGGTACATCCGAACTATGGCTACACCTTC.